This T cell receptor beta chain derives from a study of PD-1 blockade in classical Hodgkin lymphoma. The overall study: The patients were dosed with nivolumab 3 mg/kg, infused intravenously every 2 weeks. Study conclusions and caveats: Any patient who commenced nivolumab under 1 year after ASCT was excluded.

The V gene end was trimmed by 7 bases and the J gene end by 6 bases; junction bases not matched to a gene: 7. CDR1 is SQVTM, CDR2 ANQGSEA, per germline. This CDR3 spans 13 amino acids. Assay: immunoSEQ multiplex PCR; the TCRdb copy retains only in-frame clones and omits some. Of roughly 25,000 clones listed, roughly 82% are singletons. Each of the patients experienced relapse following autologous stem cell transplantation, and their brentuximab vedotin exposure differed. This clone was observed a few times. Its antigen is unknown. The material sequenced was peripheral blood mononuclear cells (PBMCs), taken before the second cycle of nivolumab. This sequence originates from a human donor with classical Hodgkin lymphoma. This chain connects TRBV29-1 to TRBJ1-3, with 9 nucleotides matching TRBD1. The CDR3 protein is CSATGDRVNTIYF. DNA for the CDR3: TGCAGCGCCACGGGGGACAGGGTAAACACCATATATTTT.